This T cell receptor beta chain emerged from a study of CD8 T cells in ankylosing spondylitis. Study conclusions and caveats: As reported, disease-linked clones showed significant enrichment in matched ankylosing spondylitis synovial fluid.

MiXCR, run by TCRdb on the 5' RACE reads, gives a single entry per CDR3 protein. Here the sample spans some 140,000 distinct CDR3 sequences, 8% to 9% being singletons. This clonotype was observed many times. Its antigen is not identified. The CDR3 runs 12 residues. Deletions cut 3 bases from V and 2 bases from J, with 8 bases between. CDR1 is DFQATT and CDR2 is SNEGSKA in the germline V gene (reference sequence). The sample consisted of synovial fluid, either unsorted or a sorted T cell fraction (not recorded which). The J gene is TRBJ2-7, the V gene TRBV20-1; D uncertain. The clonotype comes from a male donor with ankylosing spondylitis. The CDR3 region is CSASKVTYEQYF. CDR3 bases: TGCAGTGCTAGTAAGGTCACCTACGAGCAGTACTTC.